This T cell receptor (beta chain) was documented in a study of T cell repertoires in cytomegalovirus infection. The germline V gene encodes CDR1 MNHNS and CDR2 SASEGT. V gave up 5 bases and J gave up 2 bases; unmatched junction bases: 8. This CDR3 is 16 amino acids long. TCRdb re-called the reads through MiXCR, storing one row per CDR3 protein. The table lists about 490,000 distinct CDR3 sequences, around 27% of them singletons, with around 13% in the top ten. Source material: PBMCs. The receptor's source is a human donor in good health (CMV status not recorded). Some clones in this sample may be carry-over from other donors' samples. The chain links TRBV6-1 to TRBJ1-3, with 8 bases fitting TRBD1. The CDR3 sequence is CASSSDRGNTGNTIYF. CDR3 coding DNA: TGTGCCAGCAGTTCCGACAGGGGTAATACTGGAAACACCATATATTTT.